This T cell receptor (beta chain) was recovered during a study of T-cell reconstitution after alpha-beta-depleted transplantation in children. Germline lookup yields CDR1 DFQATT and CDR2 SNEGSKA (reference sequence). Trimming stripped 1 base from V and 4 bases from J, with 20 bases between. This CDR3 has 17 amino acids. Only a few counts were recorded for this clonotype. Its antigen is unidentified. Study conclusions and caveats: About two months after transplant, alpha-beta T cells reportedly came from several hundred expanded graft clones. Recipient T cells and thymic progenitors that survived were the source of the high TCRbeta diversity seen at day 60 in some patients.

Preparation of the TCRbeta library involved a method that used unique molecular identifiers. Each CDR3 protein gets one entry after TCRdb re-called the PCR reads with MiXCR. The data contain roughly 100,000 distinct CDR3 sequences, approximately 8% of them singletons. V and J are TRBV20-1 and TRBJ2-1, with D possibly TRBD2 on 6 matching bases. The material sequenced was PBMCs, taken before TCRalphabeta/CD19-depleted stem cell transplant. The TCR was taken from a boy aged 2 to 10 with acute lymphoblastic leukemia, due to receive a stem cell transplant. The CDR3 nucleotides are TGCAGTGCTAGAGGGGACTTCTTGAATTACCTTTACAATGAGCAGTTCTTC. Translating gives CSARGDFLNYLYNEQFF.